This TCR beta chain is drawn from a study of cytomegalovirus exposure and HLA in healthy donors. There are 15 residues in the CDR3. Germline V gene sequence: CDR1 SGHRS, CDR2 YFSETQ. Trimming shortened V by 0 bases and J by 2 bases, and 11 bases separated the two germline ends. The study's findings and limits: HLA alleles were associated with around 17,000 TCR beta sequences in a later analysis at 0.05 false discovery rate. A later analysis found most CMV-associated TCR beta chains apparently HLA-restricted. Sequencing depth across donors, presence/absence analyses assumed, was roughly uniform. Being productive about 87% or about 30% of the time was typical of most TCR beta V segments in an earlier analysis.

For this clone: Its antigen is currently unknown.

Primers: 60 Vbeta forward and 13 Jbeta reverse. Only in-frame clones appear in the TCRdb table, and some are missing; sequencing was by immunoSEQ multiplex PCR. The data show approximately 120,000 clones, with more than 60% seen just once and under 15% held by the top ten. The rearrangement uses TRBV5-1 and TRBJ1-2; D might be TRBD1 (6 bases). This receptor was taken from an older woman in good health and CMV-seropositive. Sequencing was carried out using PBMCs. The CDR3 protein is CASSLVGTQNYGYTF. The CDR3 nucleotides are TGCGCCAGCAGCTTGGTCGGGACACAGAACTATGGCTACACCTTC.